This T cell receptor (beta chain) was sequenced for a study of cytomegalovirus exposure and HLA in healthy donors (dated by TCRdb to 2015 to 2018). Looking at the study overall: According to a later analysis, the 120 or so validation repertoires were produced on the same platform as the roughly 720 repertoires of the first cohort. The aim of the study was to test whether cataloging public T cell receptors could identify signatures of past pathogen exposure. A separate validation cohort of about 110 different subjects was used in addition to the roughly 640-subject first cohort. High-throughput TCR immunosequencing, statistical association of individual TCRs with disease status, and machine learning were combined to predict cytomegalovirus infection status. The paper as a whole reports these results and caveats: The study gave a list of roughly 150 TCR beta chains associated with cytomegalovirus. The classifier was reported to diagnose cytomegalovirus status with high specificity and sensitivity in both the original cohort and the validation cohort. The authors suggested that the approach could potentially be generalized to other disease states and immunological phenotypes. In vitro tests confirmed that a few of the cytomegalovirus-associated TCR beta chains recognize cytomegalovirus antigens. Across donors, most TCR sequences were observed very rarely, whereas some public TCRs were present in many individuals. The validation cohort had no HLA typing available for a later analysis, so co-occurrence within that cohort was assessed over all 130 or so repertoires. A later analysis found that TCRs clustered in the first cohort also tended to co-occur in the 130 or so validation repertoires, with just under 95% of cluster scores above 0.

Deletion took 2 bases off V and 1 base off J, with a span of 11 bases between the germline ends. The germline V gene gives CDR1 as MNHNS and CDR2 as SASEGT. The CDR3, cysteine through phenylalanine, is 15 amino acids long. Solely the CDR3 DNA is kept, with 45 bases framed from the first base. Donors formed part of the validation cohort, which comprised over a hundred subjects and was distinct from the first cohort of over 500 subjects. The library was generated by the immunoSEQ multiplex PCR assay. The authors' analysis ran thus. A statistical classification framework was developed to diagnose cytomegalovirus status using the catalog of TCR beta chain sequences. In TCRdb, the immuneACCESS table is reduced to in-frame sequences with V and J assigned. These tables do not hold every clone; where another copy was compared, an unresolved V gene accounts for under half, and the others remain unexplained. Clone size and the V and J calls come from that table; the DNA yielded D and trimming. This sample has about 270,000 clones in its table, and approximately 86% of those were observed once. The ten biggest clones cover roughly 1% of the sample.

Of note for this clone: No cognate antigen has been identified for it. Base-call qualities are not available, and no considerably larger clone is one nucleotide away.

Material: PBMCs. The sequence joins TRBV6-1 to TRBJ1-2, with the identity of the D gene unclear. This receptor was obtained from a woman younger than 35 in good health and CMV-seronegative. CDR3 sequence: CASSEHLSGNYGYTF. At the DNA level, the sequence is TGTGCCAGCAGTGAACACCTCTCCGGTAACTATGGCTACACCTTC.